Included here is one T cell receptor (beta chain) sequence, with context. Its antigen is still unknown. This entry is derived from a study of OX40 agonist ivuxolimab in advanced cancers. Overall study findings and caveats: More expanded clones were seen, on average, in CD8+ T cells than in CD4+.

Sequencing used immunoSEQ multiplex PCR; TCRdb keeps in-frame clones, though not all of them. Here the sample spans under 80,000 clones, roughly nine tenths being singletons. The CDR3 sequence is 15 residues long. Trimming removed 3 bases from V and 0 bases from J; junction bases left unmatched: 5. The germline V gene has CDR1 SGDLS and CDR2 YYNGEE. The sample consisted of CD4+ or CD8+ T cells sorted from blood, taken in a trial of the OX40 agonist ivuxolimab. This clonotype originated in an adult with an advanced solid tumor such as melanoma, head and neck, liver or kidney cancer. J is TRBJ1-1 and V is TRBV9; 7 bases line up with TRBD1. CDR3 loop: CASSAPGGMNTEAFF. The CDR3 DNA is TGTGCCAGCAGCGCCCCAGGGGGGATGAACACTGAAGCTTTCTTT.